The next 22 T cell receptor beta chains were all read from a single sample in a study of cytomegalovirus exposure and HLA in healthy donors. PCR primers comprised 60 Vbeta and 13 Jbeta primers. TCRdb's table, derived via immunoSEQ multiplex PCR, lists solely in-frame clones and lacks some. Among about 140,000 clones listed, around 80% were seen once. The sample taken for sequencing was PBMCs. Receptors were obtained from a man younger than 40 in good health and CMV-seronegative.

This clone showed up just once. J is TRBJ2-7 and V is TRBV19, with 11 bases identical to TRBD1. The ends lost 5 bases at V and 2 bases at J; junction bases unmatched: 5. Looked up from germline, CDR1 is LNHDA and CDR2 is SQIVND (reference sequence). This CDR3 contains 15 residues. CDR3 sequence: CASSHLGQGAYEQYF. CDR3 nucleotides: TGTGCCAGTAGTCACCTGGGACAGGGGGCCTACGAGCAGTACTTC. The full variable domain, its missing parts supplied by reference TRBV19 and TRBJ2-7, is DGGITQSPKYLFRKEGQNVTLSCEQNLNHDAMYWYRQDPGQGLRLIYYSQIVNDFQKGDIAEGYSVSREKKESFPLTVTSAQKNPTAFYLCASSHLGQGAYEQYFGPGTRLTVT.

The chain carries TRBV5-8 and TRBJ1-5, with a possible D match to TRBD1 (5 bases). Trimming stripped 0 bases from V and 6 bases from J, with 19 bases between. The germline gives CDR1 SGHTS, CDR2 YDEGEE. The CDR3 loop spans 17 amino acids. For the CDR3, the DNA is TGTGCCAGCAGCTTGGCCCTCGGGGGATCGGGGTTTCAGCCCCAGCATTTT. This encodes CASSLALGGSGFQPQHF. Full variable domain (outside the CDR3, taken from reference TRBV5-8 and TRBJ1-5): EAGVTQSPTHLIKTRGQQATLRCSPISGHTSVYWYQQALGLGLQFLLWYDEGEERNRGNFPPRFSGRQFPNYSSELNVNALELEDSALYLCASSLALGGSGFQPQHFGDGTRLSIL.

The chain links TRBV11-3 to TRBJ2-7; the D gene is possibly TRBD2 (6 bases). The CDR3 has 12 residues. Germline assignment: CDR1 SGHNT and CDR2 YENEEA. V was clipped by 5 bases and J by 7 bases, with 12 bases between them. The CDR3 region has the DNA TGTGCCAGCAGCGGGAGGACCGGGGAGCAGTACTTC. Encoded protein: CASSGRTGEQYF.

The genes are TRBV4-2 and TRBJ2-1; D is unclear. V lost 0 bases and J lost 0, with 12 bases in between. Germline V gene sequence: CDR1 LGHNA, CDR2 YNFKEQ. The CDR3 spans 17 residues. The CDR3 loop is CASSQDLAPYSYNEQFF. The CDR3, as DNA: TGTGCCAGCAGCCAAGATCTCGCGCCCTACTCCTACAATGAGCAGTTCTTC.

This clone was observed a single time. The genes are TRBV29-1 and TRBJ2-5, with 14 nucleotides matching TRBD2. The better agreement between TRBJ2-7 and the DNA end casts doubt on the J call. The germline V gene encodes CDR1 SQVTM and CDR2 ANQGSEA. The CDR3 consists of 15 residues. This CDR3 is CSATGTSGSTYEQYF. The DNA of the CDR3 is TGCAGCGCAACCGGGACTAGCGGGAGCACCTACGAGCAGTACTTC.

This clone has more than one count but fewer than ten. V is TRBV4-1 and J is TRBJ1-5; possible D gene TRBD1, 6 bases. There are 15 residues in the CDR3. V shed 1 base and J shed 5 bases, with 12 bases lying between them. Germline lookup yields CDR1 MGHRA and CDR2 YSYEKL. Here the CDR3 reads CASSQAAGEYQPQHF. CDR3 nucleotides: TGCGCCAGCAGCCAAGCGGCAGGGGAATATCAGCCCCAGCATTTT.

The chain combines TRBV5-4 with TRBJ2-5, with TRBD1 identical over 11 bases. Losses at the gene ends were 2 bases for V and 4 bases for J; bases not matched to a gene: 7. CDR1 and CDR2 (germline): SGHNT, YYREEE (reference sequence). This CDR3 has 16 residues. The CDR3 DNA sequence: TGTGCCAGCAGCTTCAGACCGGGACAGGGGGTAGAGACCCAGTACTTC. Translating it yields CASSFRPGQGVETQYF.

This rearrangement joins TRBV30 to TRBJ2-7; possibly TRBD2 for D (5 bases). This CDR3 is built from 13 residues. Germline CDR1 is GTSNPN and CDR2 is SVGIG (reference sequence). Trimming took off 8 bases at V and 5 bases at J, with 19 bases between the two ends. The CDR3 spells CASTSGRLDEQYF. The CDR3 DNA is TGTGCCAGCACGAGCGGACGACTTGACGAGCAGTACTTC.

V and J are TRBV28 and TRBJ1-5; D may be TRBD1 (6 bases). Trimming pared 5 bases from V and 9 bases from J, leaving 17 bases between. Germline V gene data show CDR1 as MDHEN and CDR2 as SYDVKM. The CDR3 loop spans 14 amino acids. CDR3 in amino acids: CASSTEQGLRPQHF. The CDR3 DNA reads TGTGCCAGCAGTACTGAACAGGGCCTTCGGCCCCAGCATTTT. The entire variable domain, with the rest obtained from reference TRBV28 and TRBJ1-5, is as follows: DVKVTQSSRYLVKRTGEKVFLECVQDMDHENMFWYRQDPGLGLRLIYFSYDVKMKEKGDIPEGYSVSREKKERFSLILESASTNQTSMYLCASSTEQGLRPQHFGDGTRLSIL.

The genes are TRBV5-1 and TRBJ2-1, with 11 positions matching TRBD2. The V gene end was trimmed by 3 bases and the J gene end by 5 bases; junction bases not matched to a gene: 7. Germline V gives CDR1 SGHRS, CDR2 YFSETQ. The CDR3 contains 16 residues. DNA for the CDR3: TGCGCCAGCAGCTCCACACTAGCGGGAGTTGACAATGAGCAGTTCTTC. It translates to CASSSTLAGVDNEQFF.

This clone was observed once. The rearrangement joins TRBV21-1 to TRBJ2-1; the D call in the table, TRBD2, was not verified against the DNA. TRBV21-1 is recorded as a pseudogene. The CDR3 has 18 residues. The DNA of the CDR3 is TGTGCCAGCAGCAAACCCCCCCCGGGACTAGCGGGAAGCAATGAGCAGTTCTTC. It translates to CASSKPPPGLAGSNEQFF.

The V gene is TRBV6-4, the J gene TRBJ1-2, with unresolved D. Deletions cut 6 bases from V and 8 bases from J, with 19 bases between. The CDR3 consists of 14 residues. CDR1 MRHNA and CDR2 SNTAGT come from the germline V gene. The chain's CDR3 is CASSLNQAQEGYTF. In nucleotides, the CDR3 is TGTGCCAGCAGCCTGAACCAGGCGCAGGAAGGCTACACCTTC.

This sequence joins TRBV19 and TRBJ2-3, with D perhaps matching TRBD1 (6 bases). Trimming pared 5 bases from V and 0 bases from J, leaving 12 bases between. This CDR3 spans 15 amino acids. Germline CDR1 reads LNHDA; CDR2 reads SQIVND (reference sequence). Here the CDR3 DNA reads TGTGCCAGTAGTCCCGGGACACCAAGCACAGATACGCAGTATTTT. Translated: CASSPGTPSTDTQYF.

The sample holds a few counts of this clone. This rearrangement joins TRBV6-1 to TRBJ1-1; 7 bases fit TRBD1. The CDR3 is made up of 15 amino acids. The V gene's germline CDR1 is MNHNS and CDR2 SASEGT. With V trimmed by 6 bases and J by 3 bases, 10 bases remained unmatched. The CDR3 loop reads CASRDRDERHTEAFF. The CDR3 nucleotides are TGTGCCAGCAGAGACAGGGATGAAAGGCACACTGAAGCTTTCTTT.

This chain connects TRBV2 to TRBJ1-2; D possibly corresponds to TRBD1 (6 bases). Trimming stripped 5 bases from V and 6 bases from J, with 13 bases between. This CDR3 contains 13 residues. Per germline, CDR1 SNHLY and CDR2 FYNNEI. Written as DNA, the CDR3 is TGTGCCAGCAGTTACGGGACACTCAATGGCTACACCTTC. Translated: CASSYGTLNGYTF.

V usage is TRBV7-9 and J usage is TRBJ2-1; 8 bases align to TRBD2. There are 15 residues in the CDR3. From germline, CDR1 is SEHNR and CDR2 FQNEAQ (reference sequence). The trim removed 5 bases at V and 5 bases at J, leaving 8 bases unmatched. The DNA of the CDR3 is TGTGCCAGCAGCCGGAGCGGGGGAGGGGACAATGAGCAGTTCTTC. Its protein is CASSRSGGGDNEQFF.

This chain connects TRBV27 to TRBJ1-2; D is possibly TRBD1 (6 bases). The CDR3 sequence is 13 residues long. Trimming cost V 5 bases and J 8 bases, with 15 bases left between them. Germline values: CDR1 MNHEY, CDR2 SMNVEV (reference sequence). CDR3 loop: CASSPTVGGGYTF. The CDR3, as DNA: TGTGCCAGCAGTCCCACGGTTGGGGGCGGCTACACCTTC.

The chain is built from TRBV2 and TRBJ2-6; D perhaps matches TRBD1 (6 bases). This CDR3 is 15 amino acids long. V was shortened by 5 bases and J by 9 bases, with 17 bases between the two germline ends. Germline loops: CDR1 SNHLY, CDR2 FYNNEI. As DNA, the CDR3 is TGTGCCAGCAGTACCCAACAGGGATACGGCAACGTCCTGACTTTC. Protein: CASSTQQGYGNVLTF.

This clone occurred once. The rearrangement joins TRBV27 to TRBJ2-5, with D possibly matching TRBD2 (5 bases). Germline V gene data show CDR1 as MNHEY and CDR2 as SMNVEV (reference sequence). This CDR3 is built from 13 residues. The V and J ends lost 1 base and 4 bases respectively, with 7 bases between them. The CDR3 here is CASSLYAGETQYF. CDR3 DNA sequence: TGTGCCAGCAGTTTATATGCGGGAGAGACCCAGTACTTC.

This sequence joins TRBV7-6 and TRBJ1-1; D is unresolved. The CDR3 consists of 12 residues. V lost 5 bases and J lost 8, with 12 bases in between. CDR1 is SGHVS, CDR2 FNYEAQ, per germline. DNA of the CDR3: TGTGCCAGCAGCCCCCGGTCGGGGGAAGCTTTCTTT. Protein sequence: CASSPRSGEAFF.

The chain combines TRBV9 with TRBJ2-7; 9 nucleotides align to TRBD1. CDR1 SGDLS and CDR2 YYNGEE come from the germline V gene. The CDR3 extends over 14 amino acids. The junction had 8 bases not matched to a gene; V was cut back by 4 bases and J by 6 bases. DNA for the CDR3: TGTGCCAGCAGCACCGGGACAGGGTACTCCGAGCAGTACTTC. Translation: CASSTGTGYSEQYF. The whole variable domain, filled in from reference TRBV9 and TRBJ2-7, reads DSGVTQTPKHLITATGQRVTLRCSPRSGDLSVYWYQQSLDQGLQFLIQYYNGEERAKGNILERFSAQQFPDLHSELNLSSLELGDSALYFCASSTGTGYSEQYFGPGTRLTVT.

The V call is TRBV4-2, the J call TRBJ1-1; unclear D gene. Germline CDR1 LGHNA, CDR2 YNFKEQ. Trimming took 0 bases from V and 1 from J, leaving 6 bases between them. The CDR3 is made up of 14 amino acids. DNA for the CDR3: TGTGCCAGCAGCCAAGACAACAAGAACACTGAAGCTTTCTTT. Protein: CASSQDNKNTEAFF.